This TCR beta chain came from a study of CD8+ T cells in alopecia areata. cDNA serving as the sequencing template came from extracted, reverse transcribed RNA. The method was immunoSEQ multiplex PCR; TCRdb's version includes in-frame clones alone and lacks a portion of them. The data contain some 200,000 clones, roughly three fifths of them seen just once; the ten biggest clones take up nearly 5%. The specimen was CD8+ T cells sorted from blood. The TCR originated in a human donor in good health.

The CDR3 coding sequence is TGTGCCAGCAGTGATGGCGGGACCCGCAATCAGCCCCAGCATTTT. Encoded protein: CASSDGGTRNQPQHF. This chain joins TRBV6-4 and TRBJ1-5; D possibly corresponds to TRBD1 (5 bases). V dropped 3 bases and J dropped 2 bases, with 11 bases sitting between them. The CDR3 has 15 amino acids. The germline gives CDR1 MRHNA, CDR2 SNTAGT.